This TCR beta chain was recovered during a study of human thymus T cells. Study-wide points: Within thymic and blood repertoires, V and J gene usage appeared to be biased.

All available leukocytes, rather than a set cell count, yielded the blood DNA. V gave up 0 bases and J gave up 3 bases, with 15 bases separating them. CDR3 size: 16 residues. Germline assignment: CDR1 SGDLS and CDR2 YYNGEE. TCRdb's copy holds only in-frame clones and misses some; the assay was immunoSEQ multiplex PCR. The repertoire holds under 70,000 clones, with 90% to 95% as singletons. Worth noting for this clone: Its antigen is undetermined.

The material sequenced was blood. This chain links TRBV9 with TRBJ1-1; D might be TRBD1 (5 bases). The clonotype originates from a boy less than two years old with a congenital heart defect but otherwise immunologically healthy. DNA of the CDR3: TGTGCCAGCAGCGTAGCGGGGGAGATCGAGTACACTGAAGCTTTCTTT. As protein: CASSVAGEIEYTEAFF.